This TCR beta chain was recorded in a study of beta chain features in type 1 diabetes (dated by TCRdb to 2016 to 2019). Concerning the study at large: Patients and healthy donors did not differ in mean age, gender distribution, total cell number or subset yield. The study compared the TCRB repertoires of sorted circulating CD4+ T cell subsets in recently diagnosed type 1 diabetes patients with those in matched healthy donors. Naive and central memory subsets were obtained from all 30 or so donors, but regulatory and stem cell-like memory subsets were isolated from only 8 patients and roughly eight healthy donors. A total of roughly 100 million sorted cells were examined across all samples, and a strong correlation was observed between cell number per subset and RNA yield.

As concerns this clone: Its target antigen remains unknown. No base-level quality is on record; no much larger clone is a single base apart.

Via the germline V gene, CDR1 is MDHEN and CDR2 SYDVKM. From the cysteine up to the phenylalanine, the CDR3 has a length of 14 residues. The retained sequence is limited to the CDR3, 42 bases, with the frame set at the first base. V loses 7 bases at its end and J loses 1 base; junction bases beyond the gene matches: 4. A single peripheral blood draw of about 116 mL on average was collected from each donor into heparinised tubes. A BD FACSAria II and a panel including CD45RO, CCR7, CD25, CD127, CD95 and CD27 were used to sort naive, central memory, regulatory and stem cell-like memory CD4+ T cells. Purity was above 98% for every sorted population. PBMCs were isolated immediately by Lymphoprep density gradient centrifugation and stained directly without culture. So that batch effects would be minimized, each experiment stained and sorted samples in pairs, pairing one healthy donor with one patient.

The entire amount of isolated RNA was reverse transcribed using the High Capacity cDNA Reverse Transcription Kit, so the sequenced TCRB transcripts were expressed ones. Deep immunoSEQ sequencing was performed on naive, central memory and regulatory T cell samples, with an average of about 3.57 million total reads per sample. Sorted cells were lysed in RLT buffer, and RNA was extracted using DNase-treated RNeasy Micro or Mini kits according to cell number. To prevent cross-contamination, every cell subset was processed on its own, while patient and healthy donor samples were processed together. TCRB sequences were amplified from cDNA with the immunoSEQ multiplex PCR, producing 87-bp fragments spanning the CDR3 region. Sequencing of the amplicons was done on the Illumina HiSeq platform. Concerning the study's data processing: Synthetic template baselines were used to correct PCR bias computationally, reads within Hamming distance 2 were collapsed, and singletons that could not be merged were discarded. Reads were aligned to IMGT to assign V, D and J genes, CDR3 length, and insertions or deletions at six rearrangement sites. Within each subset, clonotype counts were normalized to the number of sorted cells before true diversity and Gini coefficients were calculated with the tcR R package. Repertoire sharing was quantified using the overlap coefficient calculated on TCRB nucleotide sequences. As a proxy for the pre-selection repertoire, out-of-frame TCRB sequences from naive cells were analyzed. Held by TCRdb, this immuneACCESS table contains in-frame sequences only and omits some clones. Under half of the omission traces to an unresolved V gene where checked; the cause of the rest is unknown. The DNA was the basis for D and trimming; V, J and clone size are from that table. The sample table lists under 300,000 clones, under 20% of them with a count of one. The ten most abundant clones make up approximately 0.086% of the sample.

What the study reported, not specific to this receptor: Because small numbers of individuals were included in the HLA sub-analyses, any influence of HLA type on TCRB rearrangement was left unresolved. At VDJ recombination sites, patients with type 1 diabetes made fewer insertions and deleted more nucleotides, a pattern implying thymic rearrangement abnormalities. Because cDNA was sequenced instead of genomic DNA, activated cells with high expression could be over-represented, although the groups did not differ in activation or CD3 levels. The naive, central memory and regulatory TCRB repertoires appeared to resemble one another more closely among patients than among healthy donors. In all four CD4+ subsets, TCRB CDR3 length was moderately but significantly shorter in type 1 diabetes patients. Shorter templates might have been favored by PCR, but patient and control samples were amplified and corrected together, so both groups would have been affected equally by any skew.

This clonotype was obtained from a man aged 25-45 years with type 1 diabetes. Sequencing was performed on naive CD4+ T cells from blood. In light of the paper, this sample's cell subset or site label describes: true naive CD4+ T cells. The sequence joins TRBV28 to TRBJ2-3; TRBD2 lines up with 8 middle nucleotides. The DNA is as follows: TGTGCCAGCACCCCCGGGGGGGGCACAGATACGCAGTATTTT. Its protein is CASTPGGGTDTQYF.